Listed below are T cell receptor beta chains from one sample, sequenced in a study of blood T cells in healthy people across ages. TCRdb reprocessed the 5' RACE reads with MiXCR, giving one entry per CDR3 protein. The repertoire holds about 1.5 million distinct CDR3 sequences, with 42% as singletons. The sequenced sample was blood. The receptors stem from a woman between 18 and 30 years old in good health. Each CDR3 is given with its conserved first and last residue. A D gene is named only where the DNA matches it firmly. Expanded clones are given a class, and other clones once, few, many or no size at all.

D: TRBD2
J: TRBJ2-7
size: NA
V: TRBV5-1
CDR3: CASSAGTSARSYNEQYF
DNA: TGCGCCAGCAGCGCTGGGACTAGCGCGCGATCCTACAATGAGCAGTACTTC

D: NA
J: TRBJ2-7
size: NA
V: TRBV21-1
CDR3: CASSTGGAGGQYEQYF
DNA: TGTGCCAGCAGCACTGGAGGGGCAGGGGGGCAATACGAGCAGTACTTC

D: NA
J: TRBJ2-5
size: many
V: TRBV7-2
CDR3: CASSRRGETQYF
DNA: TGTGCCAGCAGCAGACGAGGAGAGACCCAGTACTTC

D: NA
J: TRBJ2-5
size: NA
V: TRBV4-1
CDR3: CASSQGGTGQGKETQYF
DNA: TGCGCCAGCAGCCAAGGAGGGACTGGGCAGGGTAAAGAGACCCAGTACTTC

D: NA
J: TRBJ2-6
size: NA
V: TRBV28
CDR3: CASSLGGEANVLTF
DNA: TGTGCCAGCAGTTTGGGAGGCGAGGCCAACGTCCTGACTTTC

D: TRBD2
J: TRBJ2-1
size: NA
V: TRBV12-3/TRBV12-4
CDR3: CASSRTSGGKGDEQFF
DNA: TGTGCCAGCAGTCGGACTAGCGGGGGGAAGGGGGATGAGCAGTTCTTC

D: TRBD1
J: TRBJ2-7
size: NA
V: TRBV27
CDR3: CASSRRTGGTHEQYF
DNA: TGTGCCAGCAGCCGTCGGACAGGGGGGACCCACGAGCAGTACTTC

D: NA
J: TRBJ2-5
size: few
V: TRBV24-1
CDR3: CATSDSSSVREQYF
DNA: TGTGCCACCAGTGATTCCTCGAGCGTACGGGAGCAGTACTTC

D: NA
J: TRBJ1-2
size: NA
V: TRBV25-1
CDR3: CANRTYTGLNGYTF
DNA: TGTGCCAACAGGACTTATACAGGGTTGAACGGCTACACCTTC

D: NA
J: TRBJ1-5
size: NA
V: TRBV20-1
CDR3: CSARGPIYNQPQHF
DNA: TGCAGTGCTAGGGGACCTATCTACAATCAGCCCCAGCATTTT

D: NA
J: TRBJ1-3
size: NA
V: TRBV7-8
CDR3: CASSSTRNSGNTIYF
DNA: TGTGCCAGCAGCTCCACCCGAAACTCAGGAAACACCATATATTTT

D: NA
J: TRBJ2-3
size: many
V: TRBV10-3
CDR3: CAISKADTQYF
DNA: TGTGCCATCAGCAAAGCCGATACGCAGTATTTT

D: NA
J: TRBJ2-7
size: few
V: TRBV4-1
CDR3: CASSQEPLDRSSYEQYF
DNA: TGCGCCAGCAGCCAAGAGCCTCTGGATCGGAGCTCCTACGAGCAGTACTTC

D: TRBD1
J: TRBJ2-7
size: NA
V: TRBV29-1
CDR3: CSVAGDRGYGYEQYF
DNA: TGCAGCGTGGCTGGGGACAGGGGATACGGCTACGAGCAGTACTTC

D: NA
J: TRBJ2-1
size: NA
V: TRBV6-5
CDR3: CASSYMGGYNEQFF
DNA: TGTGCCAGCAGTTATATGGGTGGGTACAATGAGCAGTTCTTC

D: NA
J: TRBJ2-1
size: NA
V: TRBV20-1
CDR3: CSARDIHGGVFNWNEQFF
DNA: TGCAGTGCTAGAGATATCCATGGCGGGGTCTTTAATTGGAATGAGCAGTTCTTC

D: TRBD1
J: TRBJ1-2
size: NA
V: TRBV9
CDR3: CASSVDRGDGYTF
DNA: TGTGCCAGCAGCGTAGACAGGGGCGATGGCTACACCTTC

D: TRBD2
J: TRBJ2-1
size: NA
V: TRBV20-1
CDR3: CSALGTSGSYNEQFF
DNA: TGCAGTGCCCTTGGGACTAGCGGGAGCTACAATGAGCAGTTCTTC

D: TRBD1
J: TRBJ1-2
size: many
V: TRBV7-2
CDR3: CASSLERTGGHYGYTF
DNA: TGTGCCAGCAGCTTAGAAAGGACAGGGGGACACTATGGCTACACCTTC

D: NA
J: TRBJ2-7
size: NA
V: TRBV28
CDR3: CASGRPRGFSYEQYF
DNA: TGTGCCAGCGGTCGTCCCAGGGGCTTCTCCTACGAGCAGTACTTC

D: NA
J: TRBJ2-7
size: NA
V: TRBV20-1
CDR3: CSARVMGEQYF
DNA: TGCAGTGCTAGGGTCATGGGCGAGCAGTACTTC

D: NA
J: TRBJ2-7
size: NA
V: TRBV18
CDR3: CASSPRTSNYEQYF
DNA: TGTGCCAGCTCACCACGTACCTCAAACTACGAGCAGTACTTC

D: TRBD1
J: TRBJ1-2
size: NA
V: TRBV29-1
CDR3: CGVDRTGVDGYTF
DNA: TGCGGCGTTGACAGGACAGGGGTAGACGGCTACACCTTC

D: NA
J: TRBJ2-5
size: few
V: TRBV29-1
CDR3: CSVDRGGREQYF
DNA: TGCAGCGTTGACAGGGGGGGGAGGGAGCAGTACTTC

D: NA
J: TRBJ2-3
size: few
V: TRBV6-5
CDR3: CASRLTAITSTDTQYF
DNA: TGTGCCAGCAGACTGACAGCTATAACGAGCACAGATACGCAGTATTTT

D: NA
J: TRBJ2-3
size: few
V: TRBV12-3/TRBV12-4
CDR3: CASSLSGWADTQYF
DNA: TGTGCCAGCAGTTTGTCGGGTTGGGCAGATACGCAGTATTTT

D: NA
J: TRBJ2-1
size: NA
V: TRBV9
CDR3: CASSVGRGSSAGNEQFF
DNA: TGTGCCAGCAGCGTAGGGAGAGGTTCCTCGGCCGGCAATGAGCAGTTCTTC

D: NA
J: TRBJ1-1
size: NA
V: TRBV20-1
CDR3: CSASGQIEAFF
DNA: TGCAGTGCTAGCGGGCAGATTGAAGCTTTCTTT

D: TRBD2
J: TRBJ2-2
size: NA
V: TRBV12-3/TRBV12-4
CDR3: CATFERGARTGELFF
DNA: TGTGCCACCTTTGAGCGGGGGGCACGCACCGGGGAGCTGTTTTTT

D: TRBD1
J: TRBJ2-3
size: many
V: TRBV10-3
CDR3: CAISKQGMSDTQYF
DNA: TGTGCCATCAGTAAACAGGGGATGTCAGATACGCAGTATTTT

D: NA
J: TRBJ1-2
size: NA
V: TRBV6-7
CDR3: CASSYSSKGPRYGYTF
DNA: TGTGCCAGCAGTTACTCGAGTAAGGGGCCCCGCTATGGCTACACCTTC

D: TRBD1
J: TRBJ2-5
size: NA
V: TRBV27
CDR3: CASSPWQGAGETQYF
DNA: TGTGCCAGCAGTCCCTGGCAGGGGGCTGGAGAGACCCAGTACTTC

D: NA
J: TRBJ1-2
size: few
V: TRBV3-1
CDR3: CASSRLDTGYTF
DNA: TGTGCCAGCAGCCGATTGGATACCGGCTACACCTTC

D: NA
J: TRBJ1-2
size: once
V: TRBV10-3
CDR3: CAISESAWTGIYGYTF
DNA: TGTGCCATCAGTGAGTCCGCCTGGACGGGGATCTATGGCTACACCTTC

D: NA
J: TRBJ2-3
size: NA
V: TRBV10-3
CDR3: CATRGFSTDTQYF
DNA: TGTGCCACCCGGGGTTTCAGCACAGATACGCAGTATTTT

D: NA
J: TRBJ2-1
size: NA
V: TRBV2
CDR3: CASLGPHNNEQFF
DNA: TGTGCCAGCCTGGGACCGCATAACAATGAGCAGTTCTTC

D: NA
J: TRBJ1-2
size: few
V: TRBV6-5
CDR3: CASSFEGRYGYGYTF
DNA: TGTGCCAGCAGTTTTGAGGGGCGCTATGGCTATGGCTACACCTTC

D: NA
J: TRBJ1-1
size: few
V: TRBV4-1
CDR3: CASSPWGSSSEAFF
DNA: TGCGCCAGCAGCCCTTGGGGGTCCTCCTCTGAAGCTTTCTTT

D: TRBD1
J: TRBJ2-3
size: NA
V: TRBV20-1
CDR3: CSAGLDRGRTDTQYF
DNA: TGCAGTGCTGGTCTAGACAGGGGGCGAACAGATACGCAGTATTTT

D: TRBD1
J: TRBJ2-7
size: many
V: TRBV2
CDR3: CASRRQGSSYEQYF
DNA: TGTGCCAGCAGACGACAGGGGTCCTCCTACGAGCAGTACTTC

D: NA
J: TRBJ2-5
size: few
V: TRBV12-3/TRBV12-4
CDR3: CASSLTGAGGETQYF
DNA: TGTGCCAGCAGTTTAACGGGAGCCGGGGGAGAGACCCAGTACTTC

D: NA
J: TRBJ2-7
size: NA
V: TRBV20-1
CDR3: CSARDTSKWEQYF
DNA: TGCAGTGCTAGAGATACTAGTAAGTGGGAGCAGTACTTC

D: NA
J: TRBJ1-6
size: few
V: TRBV18
CDR3: CASSPPGRSSYNSPLHF
DNA: TGTGCCAGCTCACCACCGGGGAGAAGCTCCTATAATTCACCCCTCCACTTT

D: NA
J: TRBJ2-7
size: many
V: TRBV5-1
CDR3: CASSLTTGSEQYF
DNA: TGCGCCAGCAGCTTGACCACAGGGTCCGAGCAGTACTTC

D: NA
J: TRBJ2-7
size: NA
V: TRBV7-9
CDR3: CARSHSPSYEQYF
DNA: TGTGCCAGGAGCCACAGCCCATCCTACGAGCAGTACTTC

D: NA
J: TRBJ2-7
size: NA
V: TRBV12-3/TRBV12-4
CDR3: CASLRSTDLGSGKKYEQYF
DNA: TGTGCCAGCCTAAGGTCGACAGACCTCGGAAGCGGCAAAAAATACGAGCAGTACTTC

D: TRBD1
J: TRBJ2-1
size: NA
V: TRBV6-5
CDR3: CASSYSTVGQGHNEQFF
DNA: TGTGCCAGCAGTTACTCGACGGTAGGACAGGGACACAATGAGCAGTTCTTC

D: NA
J: TRBJ2-7
size: many
V: TRBV7-2
CDR3: CASSAHYEQYF
DNA: TGTGCCAGCAGCGCCCACTACGAGCAGTACTTC